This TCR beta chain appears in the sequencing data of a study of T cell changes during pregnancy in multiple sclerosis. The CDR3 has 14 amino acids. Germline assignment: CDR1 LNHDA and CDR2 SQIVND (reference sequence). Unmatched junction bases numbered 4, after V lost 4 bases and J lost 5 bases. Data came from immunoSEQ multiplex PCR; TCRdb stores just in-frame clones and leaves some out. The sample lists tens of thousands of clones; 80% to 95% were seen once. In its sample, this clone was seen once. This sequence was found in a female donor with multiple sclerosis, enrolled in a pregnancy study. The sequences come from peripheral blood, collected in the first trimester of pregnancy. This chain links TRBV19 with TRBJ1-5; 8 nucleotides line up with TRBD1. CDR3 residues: CASSRTGIDQPQHF. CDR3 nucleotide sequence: TGTGCCAGTAGTAGGACAGGGATCGATCAGCCCCAGCATTTT.